This T cell receptor (beta chain) was captured by sequencing in a study of blood T cell repertoires in COVID-19. Looking at the study overall: Sites across the United States, Italy and Spain contributed samples from acute and convalescent COVID-19.

The junction had 8 bases not matched to a gene; V was cut back by 8 bases and J by 7 bases. CDR3 size: 14 residues. Per the germline V gene, CDR1 is KGHSH and CDR2 is LQKENI. This clone was counted a few times. Method: immunoSEQ multiplex PCR; TCRdb's copy keeps in-frame clones and lacks some. The table lists 100,000 or so clones, 75% to 95% of them singletons. Sequenced input: peripheral blood. The clonotype originates from a woman aged 45 to 65 in a cohort sampled during active COVID-19. J is TRBJ2-1 and V is TRBV18; 10 bases are shared with TRBD1. As DNA, the CDR3 is TGTGCCAGCGCAGGGACAGGGGCGCGGAATGAGCAGTTCTTC. Its translation: CASAGTGARNEQFF.